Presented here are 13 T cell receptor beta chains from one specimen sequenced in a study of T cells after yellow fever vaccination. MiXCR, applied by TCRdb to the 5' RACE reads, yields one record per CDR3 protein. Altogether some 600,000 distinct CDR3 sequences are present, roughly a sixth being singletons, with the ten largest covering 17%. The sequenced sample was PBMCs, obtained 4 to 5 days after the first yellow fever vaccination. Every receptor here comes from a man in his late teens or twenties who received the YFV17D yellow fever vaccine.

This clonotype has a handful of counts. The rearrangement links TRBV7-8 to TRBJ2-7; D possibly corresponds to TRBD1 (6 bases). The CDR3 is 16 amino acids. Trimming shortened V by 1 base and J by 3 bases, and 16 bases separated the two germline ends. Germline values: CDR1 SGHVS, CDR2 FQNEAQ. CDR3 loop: CASSLEVPGALYEQYF. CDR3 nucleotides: TGTGCCAGCAGCTTAGAGGTCCCAGGGGCTCTCTACGAGCAGTACTTC.

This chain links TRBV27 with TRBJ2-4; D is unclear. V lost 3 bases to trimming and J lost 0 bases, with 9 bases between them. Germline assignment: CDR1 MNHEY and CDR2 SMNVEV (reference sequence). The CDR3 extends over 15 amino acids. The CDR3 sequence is CASSLDRLAKNIQYF. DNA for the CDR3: TGTGCCAGCAGTTTGGACCGACTAGCCAAAAACATTCAGTACTTC.

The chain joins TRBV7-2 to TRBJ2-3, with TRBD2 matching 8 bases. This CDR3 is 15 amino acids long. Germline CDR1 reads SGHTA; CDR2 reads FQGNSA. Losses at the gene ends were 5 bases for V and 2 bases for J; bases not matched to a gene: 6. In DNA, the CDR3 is TGTGCCAGCAGCCTTAGCGGGGCGCACACAGATACGCAGTATTTT. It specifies CASSLSGAHTDTQYF.

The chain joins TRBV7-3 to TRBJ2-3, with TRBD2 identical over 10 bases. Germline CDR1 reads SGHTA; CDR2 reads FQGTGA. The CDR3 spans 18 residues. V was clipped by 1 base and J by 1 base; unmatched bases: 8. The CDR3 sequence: CASSLKAGGGSGTDTQYF. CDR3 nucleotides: TGTGCCAGCAGCTTAAAAGCGGGGGGGGGCTCTGGCACAGATACGCAGTATTTT.

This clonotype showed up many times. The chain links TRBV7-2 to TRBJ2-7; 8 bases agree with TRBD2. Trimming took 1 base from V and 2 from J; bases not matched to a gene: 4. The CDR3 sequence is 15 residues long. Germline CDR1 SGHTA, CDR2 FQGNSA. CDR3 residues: CASSLGVGGAYEQYF. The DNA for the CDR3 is TGTGCCAGCAGCTTAGGAGTCGGGGGGGCCTACGAGCAGTACTTC.

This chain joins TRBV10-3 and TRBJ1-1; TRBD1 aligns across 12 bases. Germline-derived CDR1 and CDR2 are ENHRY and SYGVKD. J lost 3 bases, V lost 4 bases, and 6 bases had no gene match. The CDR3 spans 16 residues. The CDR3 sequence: CAISGGQGARYTEAFF. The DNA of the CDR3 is TGTGCCATCAGTGGGGGACAGGGGGCTAGATACACTGAAGCTTTCTTT.

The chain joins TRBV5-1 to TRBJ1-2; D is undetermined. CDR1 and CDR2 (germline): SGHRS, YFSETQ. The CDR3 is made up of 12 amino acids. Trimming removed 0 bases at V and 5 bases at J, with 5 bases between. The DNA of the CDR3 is TGCGCCAGCAGCTTGGGGATGTATGGCTACACCTTC. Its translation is CASSLGMYGYTF. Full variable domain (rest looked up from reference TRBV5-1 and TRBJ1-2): KAGVTQTPRYLIKTRGQQVTLSCSPISGHRSVSWYQQTPGQGLQFLFEYFSETQRNKGNFPGRFSGRQFSNSRSEMNVSTLELGDSALYLCASSLGMYGYTFGSGTRLTVV.

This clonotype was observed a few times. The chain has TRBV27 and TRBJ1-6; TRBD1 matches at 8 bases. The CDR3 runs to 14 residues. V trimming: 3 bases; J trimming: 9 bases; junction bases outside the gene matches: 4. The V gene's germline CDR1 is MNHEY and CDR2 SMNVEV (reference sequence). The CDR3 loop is CASSLSRGRSPLHF. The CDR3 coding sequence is TGTGCCAGCAGTTTGAGCAGGGGGCGTTCACCCCTCCACTTT.

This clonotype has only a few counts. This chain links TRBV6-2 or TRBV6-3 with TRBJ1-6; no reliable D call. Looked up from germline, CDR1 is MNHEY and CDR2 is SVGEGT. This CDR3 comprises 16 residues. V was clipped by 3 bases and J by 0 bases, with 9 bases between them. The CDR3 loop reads CASSYEGSSYNSPLHF. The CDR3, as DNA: TGTGCCAGCAGTTATGAAGGGAGCTCCTATAATTCACCCCTCCACTTT.

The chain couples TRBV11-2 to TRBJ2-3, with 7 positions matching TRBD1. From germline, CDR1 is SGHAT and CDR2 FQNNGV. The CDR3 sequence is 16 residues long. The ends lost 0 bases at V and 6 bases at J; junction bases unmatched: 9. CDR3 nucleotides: TGTGCCAGCAGCTTAGAAGGGGGCCTCAAGGTGGATACGCAGTATTTT. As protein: CASSLEGGLKVDTQYF.

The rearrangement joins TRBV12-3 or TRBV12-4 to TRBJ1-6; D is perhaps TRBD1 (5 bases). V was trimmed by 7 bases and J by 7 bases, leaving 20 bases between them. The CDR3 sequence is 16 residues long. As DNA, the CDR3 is TGTGCCAGCACCCTCTCTGGTGCGGCAGGGAATTCACCCCTCCACTTT. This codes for CASTLSGAAGNSPLHF.

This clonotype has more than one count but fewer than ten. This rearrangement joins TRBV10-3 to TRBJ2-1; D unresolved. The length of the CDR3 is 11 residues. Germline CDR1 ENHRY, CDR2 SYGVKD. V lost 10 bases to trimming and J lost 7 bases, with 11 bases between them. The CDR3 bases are TGTGCCACCTCAGTGGGGAATGAGCAGTTCTTC. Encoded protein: CATSVGNEQFF.

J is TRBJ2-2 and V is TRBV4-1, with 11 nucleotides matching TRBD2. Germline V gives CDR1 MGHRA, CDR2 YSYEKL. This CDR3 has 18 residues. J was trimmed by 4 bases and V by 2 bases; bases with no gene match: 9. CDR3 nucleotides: TGCGCCAGCAGCCAAAAGGGGGCTAGCGGGGGGCCCACCGGGGAGCTGTTTTTT. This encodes CASSQKGASGGPTGELFF.